This section outlines one T cell receptor beta chain sequence together with its context. Its matching antigen is unknown. The sample comes from a study of T-cell reconstitution after alpha-beta-depleted transplantation in children. Unique molecular identifiers featured in how the TCRbeta library was prepared. TCRdb called the PCR reads again in MiXCR, with one record for every CDR3 protein. This table holds approximately 1,000,000 distinct CDR3 sequences, about 29% found once. Notes on the study in general: A year had passed since transplant, and T-cell counts and diversity by then came mostly from newly produced T cells. There were reportedly several hundred expanded graft clones from which alpha-beta T cells came about two months after transplant.

In germline, CDR1 is SGHRS, CDR2 YFSETQ. The CDR3 spans 16 residues. V lost 2 bases, J lost 2 bases, and 8 bases stayed unmatched. The rearrangement uses TRBV5-1 and TRBJ2-3, with TRBD2 matching 7 bases. The TCR was taken from a boy younger than two who had a stem cell transplant for SCID, so the T cells may come from the graft donor. The specimen comprised PBMCs, mostly from graft donor cells, sampled 360 days after TCRalphabeta/CD19-depleted stem cell transplant. The CDR3 reads CASSLDQRGPTDTQYF. In DNA form, the CDR3 reads TGCGCCAGCAGCTTAGACCAGCGGGGTCCCACAGATACGCAGTATTTT. Filled out from reference TRBV5-1 and TRBJ2-3, the complete variable domain reads KAGVTQTPRYLIKTRGQQVTLSCSPISGHRSVSWYQQTPGQGLQFLFEYFSETQRNKGNFPGRFSGRQFSNSRSEMNVSTLELGDSALYLCASSLDQRGPTDTQYFGPGTRLTVL.